The rows below give T cell receptor beta chains drawn from one sample of a study of T cells expressing NK-cell markers. From the 5' RACE reads, TCRdb lists one entry per CDR3 protein and no DNA. The sample has 350,000 to 400,000 distinct CDR3 sequences. The sample taken for sequencing was blood T cells: a sorted CD56 or NKG2C T cell subset, CD4+ or CD8+ T cells, or bulk PBMC T cells (not recorded which). The origin of the receptors is a woman in her forties or fifties in good health. Both conserved end residues are part of each CDR3.

j_call v_call cdr3_aa
TRBJ1-2 TRBV20-1 CSALRDLLLYTF
TRBJ2-3 TRBV30 CAWSVKGDTQYF
TRBJ1-5 TRBV9 CASSVGGVINQPQHF
TRBJ2-1 TRBV12-3/TRBV12-4 CASSLRTSGLYNEQFF
TRBJ1-1 TRBV7-9 CASSAPTGFTEAFF
TRBJ1-1 TRBV18 CASSPIQGAPNTEAFF
TRBJ2-1 TRBV6-5 CASSYGTRVNEQFF
TRBJ2-3 TRBV12-3/TRBV12-4 CASSFGDTQYF
TRBJ1-1 TRBV18 CASSPPAGANTEAFF
TRBJ1-2 TRBV9 CASSRGNGYTF
TRBJ2-3 TRBV6-6 CASSYWGSNTDTQYF
TRBJ1-5 TRBV21-1 CASRRQSNQPQHF
TRBJ1-1 TRBV5-6 CASSFPGTVNTEAFF
TRBJ1-2 TRBV6-5 CATEDRIYGYTF
TRBJ1-5 TRBV4-1 CASSRRGQGGSSNQPQHF
TRBJ2-3 TRBV5-1 CASSPDGQETDTQYF
TRBJ2-3 TRBV7-8 CASSSDRGPITDTQYF
TRBJ2-5 TRBV28 CASRNRGIKTQYF
TRBJ2-5 TRBV24-1 CATSGSAGGPGETQYF
TRBJ2-1 TRBV5-1 CASSHRANNEQFF
TRBJ1-5 TRBV12-3/TRBV12-4 CASSLTVSNQPQHF
TRBJ2-1 TRBV10-3 CAISTISGTSPQNEQFF
TRBJ2-3 TRBV20-1 CSARESPTPTDTQYF
TRBJ2-2 TRBV6-5 CASSYGLAGLAGELFF
TRBJ2-3 TRBV6-1 CASSEGILAGGRTDTQYF